This TCR beta chain was profiled in a study of OX40 agonist ivuxolimab in advanced cancers. The V segment lost 4 bases and the J segment 5 bases; nucleotides outside the gene matches: 8. The germline V gene encodes CDR1 MNHNS and CDR2 SASEGT. CDR3 size: 16 residues. General study findings and limits: In general, CD8+ T cells held more expanded clones than CD4+ did, on average.

Remarks on this clone: What it binds is unknown.

Profiling relied on immunoSEQ multiplex PCR, and the TCRdb table lists in-frame clones only, not all of them. This sample carries more than 75,000 clones, around four fifths of them seen once, and the ten largest clones take roughly 1.1%. The sequences come from CD4+ or CD8+ T cells sorted from blood, collected in a trial of the OX40 agonist ivuxolimab. The receptor was derived from an adult with an advanced solid tumor such as melanoma, head and neck, liver or kidney cancer. This chain joins TRBV6-1 and TRBJ1-5, with 10 bases that match TRBD1. The CDR3 bases are TGTGCCAGCAGTGGCCCGGGACAGGGGAGCGATCAGCCCCAGCATTTT. Translating gives CASSGPGQGSDQPQHF.